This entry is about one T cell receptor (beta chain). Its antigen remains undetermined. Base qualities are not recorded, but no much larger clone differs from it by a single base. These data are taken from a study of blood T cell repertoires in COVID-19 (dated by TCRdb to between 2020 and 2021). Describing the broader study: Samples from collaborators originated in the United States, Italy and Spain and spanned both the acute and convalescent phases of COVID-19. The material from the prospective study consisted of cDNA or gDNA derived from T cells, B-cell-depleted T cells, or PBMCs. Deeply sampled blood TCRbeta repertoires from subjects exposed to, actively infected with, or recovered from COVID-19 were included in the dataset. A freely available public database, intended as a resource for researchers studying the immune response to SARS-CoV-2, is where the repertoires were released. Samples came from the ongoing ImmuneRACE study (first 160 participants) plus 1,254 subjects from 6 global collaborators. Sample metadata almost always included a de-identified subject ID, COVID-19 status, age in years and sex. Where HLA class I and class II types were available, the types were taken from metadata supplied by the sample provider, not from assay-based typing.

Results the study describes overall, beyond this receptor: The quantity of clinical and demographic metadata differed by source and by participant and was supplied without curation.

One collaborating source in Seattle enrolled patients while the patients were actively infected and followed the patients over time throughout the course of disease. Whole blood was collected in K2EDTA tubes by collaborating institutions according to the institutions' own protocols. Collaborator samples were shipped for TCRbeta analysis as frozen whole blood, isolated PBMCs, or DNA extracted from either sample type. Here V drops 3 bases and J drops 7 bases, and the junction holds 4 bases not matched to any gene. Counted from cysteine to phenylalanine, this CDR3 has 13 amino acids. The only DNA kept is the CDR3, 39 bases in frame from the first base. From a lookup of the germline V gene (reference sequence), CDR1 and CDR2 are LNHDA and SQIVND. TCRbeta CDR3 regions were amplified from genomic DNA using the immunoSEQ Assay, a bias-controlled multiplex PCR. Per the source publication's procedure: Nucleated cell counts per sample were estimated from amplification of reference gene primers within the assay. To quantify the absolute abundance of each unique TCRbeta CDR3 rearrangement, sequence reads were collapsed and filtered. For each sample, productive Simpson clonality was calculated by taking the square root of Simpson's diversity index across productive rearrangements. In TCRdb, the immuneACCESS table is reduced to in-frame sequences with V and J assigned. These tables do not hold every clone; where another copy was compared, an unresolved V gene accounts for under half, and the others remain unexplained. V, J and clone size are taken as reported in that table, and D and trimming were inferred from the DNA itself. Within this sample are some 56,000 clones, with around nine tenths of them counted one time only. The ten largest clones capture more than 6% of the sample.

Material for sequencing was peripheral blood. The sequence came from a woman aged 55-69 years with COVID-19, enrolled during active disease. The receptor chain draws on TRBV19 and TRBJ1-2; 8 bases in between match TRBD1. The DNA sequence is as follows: TGTGCCAGTAGTATCAGGGGGCTAGGTGGCTACACCTTC. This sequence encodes CASSIRGLGGYTF.